Listed below are T cell receptor beta chains from one sample, sequenced in a study of shared T cell receptors in the human thymus. Assay: immunoSEQ multiplex PCR; the TCRdb copy retains only in-frame clones and omits some. The table lists hundreds of thousands of clones, around 87% of them singletons, with under 0.01% in the top ten. A further study also used this sample, focusing on human thymus T cells.

The source material was thymocytes. Receptor source: a boy under two years old with a congenital heart defect. The CDR3 runs from the conserved cysteine through the conserved F or W. The D gene is left open where the match is weak. Size values are once, few and many counts, or a class for expanded clones, and some rows have none.

TRBV28	TRBJ1-1	TRBD1	.	CASSQGQGLMNTEAFF	TGTGCCAGCAGCCAGGGACAGGGACTTATGAACACTGAAGCTTTCTTT
TRBV4-3	TRBJ2-2	TRBD2	few	CASSQEKIGQLGLALTGELFF	TGCGCCAGCAGCCAAGAAAAGATCGGACAATTAGGACTAGCCTTGACCGGGGAGCTGTTTTTT
TRBV11-2	TRBJ2-7	.	.	CASSSQRSYEQYF	TGTGCCAGCAGCTCCCAGCGGTCCTACGAGCAGTACTTC
TRBV6-5	TRBJ2-7	TRBD1	.	CASSTGTGNYEQYF	TGTGCCAGCAGTACCGGGACAGGAAACTACGAGCAGTACTTC
TRBV23-1	TRBJ1-5	.	.	CAGRGSNQPQHF	TGCGCCGGCCGCGGAAGCAATCAGCCCCAGCATTTT
TRBV11-2	TRBJ2-3	TRBD1	.	CASSLGGWTGSADTQYF	TGTGCCAGCAGCTTAGGGGGTTGGACAGGGTCTGCAGATACGCAGTATTTT
TRBV4-3	TRBJ2-7	.	.	CASSQDGGAEQYF	TGCGCCAGCAGCCAAGATGGGGGCGCCGAGCAGTACTTC
TRBV7-2	TRBJ2-7	TRBD1	.	CASSFWGTGGTYEQYF	TGTGCCAGCAGCTTTTGGGGTACAGGGGGCACGTACGAGCAGTACTTC
TRBV15	TRBJ2-7	.	.	CATSRVYSYEQYF	TGTGCCACCAGCAGAGTGTATTCCTACGAGCAGTACTTC
TRBV28	TRBJ1-3	.	.	CASYRDFGNTIYF	TGTGCCAGCTACAGGGATTTCGGAAACACCATATATTTT
TRBV4-3	TRBJ2-5	TRBD2	.	CASSQDLGAGGRETQYF	TGCGCCAGCAGCCAAGATCTTGGAGCGGGAGGTAGAGAGACCCAGTACTTC
TRBV11-2	TRBJ1-1	TRBD1	.	CASSPRGLGTGNDTEAFF	TGTGCCAGCAGCCCAAGGGGGTTGGGGACAGGGAATGACACTGAAGCTTTCTTT
TRBV2	TRBJ2-7	.	.	CASSVASCDYEQYF	TGTGCCAGCAGTGTTGCTAGCTGCGACTACGAGCAGTACTTC
TRBV6-5	TRBJ1-5	TRBD1	few	CASSPDRVQPQHF	TGTGCCAGCAGTCCCGACAGGGTTCAGCCCCAGCATTTT
TRBV18	TRBJ1-1	.	.	CASSPKTVNTEAFF	TGTGCCAGCTCACCTAAGACAGTGAACACTGAAGCTTTCTTT
TRBV5-1	TRBJ1-2	.	.	CASSLGGPAKFYGYTF	TGCGCCAGCAGCTTGGGTGGGCCTGCTAAATTCTATGGCTACACCTTC
TRBV25-1	TRBJ1-2	.	.	CASSEQGSNYGYTF	TGTGCCAGCAGTGAACAGGGGTCTAACTATGGCTACACCTTC
TRBV28	TRBJ1-5	TRBD1	few	CASSRDRHQPQHF	TGTGCCAGCAGTAGGGACAGACATCAGCCCCAGCATTTT
TRBV11-2	TRBJ1-6	TRBD1	.	CASSLTPGTDNSPLHF	TGTGCCAGCAGCCTAACGCCCGGGACAGACAATTCCCCCCTCCACTTT
TRBV27	TRBJ2-3	.	.	CASSSVGVTQYF	TGTGCCAGCAGTTCGGTAGGGGTAACGCAGTATTTT
TRBV19	TRBJ1-2	TRBD1	.	CASSPGQGNYGYTF	TGTGCCAGTAGCCCGGGACAGGGTAACTATGGCTACACCTTC
TRBV6-1	TRBJ2-7	.	once	CASSEDYWPYEQYF	TGTGCCAGCAGTGAGGACTATTGGCCCTACGAGCAGTACTTC
TRBV27	TRBJ1-2	.	.	CASSPRWGGAGYGYTF	TGTGCCAGCAGTCCTCGCTGGGGGGGCGCGGGCTATGGCTACACCTTC
TRBV10-3	TRBJ1-5	TRBD1	.	CAISECPKLTGGCQPQHF	TGTGCCATCAGTGAGTGCCCGAAATTGACAGGGGGCTGTCAGCCCCAGCATTTT
TRBV5-6	TRBJ2-5	.	.	CASSYSGPRGETQYF	TGTGCCAGCAGCTACTCAGGGCCGAGGGGGGAGACCCAGTACTTC
TRBV23-1	TRBJ1-2	TRBD1	.	CASSPDRVLRYTF	TGCGCCAGCAGTCCGGACAGGGTTTTAAGGTACACCTTC
TRBV9	TRBJ1-6	.	.	CASSAEDEDNSPLHF	TGTGCCAGCAGCGCGGAGGACGAAGATAATTCACCCCTCCACTTT
TRBV28	TRBJ2-7	TRBD1	.	CASSIIGGEYKDEQYF	TGTGCCAGCAGTATTATAGGGGGCGAGTATAAAGACGAGCAGTACTTC
TRBV7-9	TRBJ1-1	.	.	CASSLARRAGTEAFF	TGTGCCAGCAGCTTAGCGCGCAGGGCTGGGACTGAAGCTTTCTTT
TRBV7-9	TRBJ1-1	TRBD1	.	CASSSRSGTGGTEAFF	TGTGCCAGCAGCTCTCGATCCGGGACAGGGGGCACTGAAGCTTTCTTT
TRBV4-2	TRBJ2-1	.	once	CASSRSGGTKNEQFF	TGTGCCAGCAGCCGATCTGGGGGCACAAAAAATGAGCAGTTCTTC
TRBV7-8	TRBJ1-5	.	.	CASSAPRAGHNQPQHF	TGTGCCAGCAGCGCACCCCGAGCGGGGCACAATCAGCCCCAGCATTTT
TRBV9	TRBJ1-5	.	.	CASSPGGFNQPQHF	TGTGCCAGCAGCCCCGGGGGGTTTAATCAGCCCCAGCATTTT
TRBV9	TRBJ2-3	.	.	CASSVGGGEGADTQYF	TGTGCCAGCAGCGTGGGGGGTGGGGAAGGGGCAGATACGCAGTATTTT
TRBV9	TRBJ2-2	TRBD1	.	CASSPGQGRTGELFF	TGTGCCAGCAGCCCAGGACAGGGCCGCACCGGGGAGCTGTTTTTT
TRBV27	TRBJ2-5	TRBD1	.	CASSSSTGWETQYF	TGTGCCAGCAGTTCGTCGACAGGGTGGGAGACCCAGTACTTC
TRBV4-1	TRBJ2-1	TRBD2	.	CASSQGLAGGAEQFF	TGCGCCAGCAGCCAGGGACTAGCGGGAGGAGCTGAGCAGTTCTTC
TRBV19	TRBJ1-2	.	.	CASSMPGVYGYTF	TGTGCCAGTAGTATGCCAGGGGTCTATGGCTACACCTTC
TRBV2	TRBJ2-5	TRBD1	.	CASSEALGTGRETQYF	TGTGCCAGCAGTGAAGCGCTAGGGACAGGGAGAGAGACCCAGTACTTC
TRBV9	TRBJ2-1	TRBD2	.	CASSAGTSGSSYNEQFF	TGTGCCAGCAGCGCAGGGACTAGCGGGAGCTCCTACAATGAGCAGTTCTTC
TRBV13	TRBJ2-3	TRBD2	.	CASSLTGLAGGSTDTQYF	TGTGCCAGCAGCTTAACGGGACTAGCGGGAGGTAGCACAGATACGCAGTATTTT
TRBV7-6	TRBJ2-1	TRBD1	.	CASSPRTGGIENEQFF	TGTGCCAGCAGCCCGAGGACAGGGGGTATCGAGAATGAGCAGTTCTTC